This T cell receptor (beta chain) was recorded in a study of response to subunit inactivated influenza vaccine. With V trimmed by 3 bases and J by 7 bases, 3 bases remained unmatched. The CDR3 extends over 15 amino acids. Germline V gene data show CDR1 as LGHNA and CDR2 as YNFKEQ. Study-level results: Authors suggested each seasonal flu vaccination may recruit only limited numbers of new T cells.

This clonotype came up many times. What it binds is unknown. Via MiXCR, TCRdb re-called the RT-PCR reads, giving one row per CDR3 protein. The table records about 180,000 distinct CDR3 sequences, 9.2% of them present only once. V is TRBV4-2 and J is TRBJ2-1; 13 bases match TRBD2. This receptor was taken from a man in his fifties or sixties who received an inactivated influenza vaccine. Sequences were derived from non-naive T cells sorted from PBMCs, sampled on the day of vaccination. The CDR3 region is CASSHTSGRGNEQFF. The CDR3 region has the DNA TGTGCCAGCAGCCATACTAGCGGGAGGGGTAATGAGCAGTTCTTC.